The source of this TCR beta chain is a study of cytomegalovirus exposure and HLA in healthy donors. At collection, donors were nominally healthy, but unrecorded immune exposures were probable. The CDR3 contains 17 residues. V trimming: 2 bases; J trimming: 5 bases; junction bases outside the gene matches: 9. Germline V gene lookup returns CDR1 SGHRS and CDR2 YFSETQ. PCR involved 60 Vbeta and 13 Jbeta primers. Clones were sequenced by immunoSEQ multiplex PCR, and TCRdb holds only the in-frame ones, with some missing. The table has about 180,000 clones, approximately 78% seen once. This clonotype was sampled from a woman aged 50 to 65 in good health and CMV-seropositive. The sample taken for sequencing was PBMCs. The chain uses TRBV5-1 and TRBJ2-5, with 13 bases aligning to TRBD2. The CDR3 is CASSFQTSGGPAETQYF. The CDR3 coding sequence is TGCGCCAGCAGCTTCCAGACTAGCGGGGGGCCCGCGGAGACCCAGTACTTC.